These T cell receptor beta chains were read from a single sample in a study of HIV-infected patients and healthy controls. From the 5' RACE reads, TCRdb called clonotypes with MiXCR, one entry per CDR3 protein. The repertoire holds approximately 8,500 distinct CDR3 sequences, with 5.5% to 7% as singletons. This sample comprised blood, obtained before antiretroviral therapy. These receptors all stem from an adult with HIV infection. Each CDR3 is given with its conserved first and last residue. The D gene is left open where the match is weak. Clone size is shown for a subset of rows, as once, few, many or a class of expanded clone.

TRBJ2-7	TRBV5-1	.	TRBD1	TGCGCCAGCAGCTTGGAGACAGGGATCTACGAGCAGTACTTC	CASSLETGIYEQYF
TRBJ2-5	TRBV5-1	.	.	TGCGCCAGCAGCCCCCTAGGTGGTGTCTGGGAGACCCAGTACTTC	CASSPLGGVWETQYF
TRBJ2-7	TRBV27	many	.	TGTGCCAGCAGTTTATCGGGAGGACTCTACGAGCAGTACTTC	CASSLSGGLYEQYF
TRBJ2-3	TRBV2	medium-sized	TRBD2	TGTGCCAGCAGTGCCCGACTAGCGGGGGCAGATACGCAGTATTTT	CASSARLAGADTQYF
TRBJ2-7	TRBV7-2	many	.	TGTGCCAGCAGCTTGAGGGCTAGCTCCTACGAGCAGTACTTC	CASSLRASSYEQYF
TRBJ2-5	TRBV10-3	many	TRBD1	TGTGCCATCAGTACTGACAGGGACCCCCAAGAGACCCAGTACTTC	CAISTDRDPQETQYF
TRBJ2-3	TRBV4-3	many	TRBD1	TGCGCCAGCAGCCAGGACAGGGGAGAGGAAGATACGCAGTATTTT	CASSQDRGEEDTQYF
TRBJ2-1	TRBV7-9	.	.	TGTGCCAGCAGCTTATCTGGAGACAGGTACAATGAGCAGTTCTTC	CASSLSGDRYNEQFF
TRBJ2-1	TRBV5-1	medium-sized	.	TGCGCCAGCAGGGACCAGGGACCCTACAATGAGCAGTTCTTC	CASRDQGPYNEQFF
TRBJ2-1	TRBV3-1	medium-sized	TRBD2	TGTGCCAGCAGACGTAGCGGGGGGTCCTACAATGAGCAGTTCTTC	CASRRSGGSYNEQFF
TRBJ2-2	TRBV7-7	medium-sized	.	TGTGCCAGCAGCTTAATGGCGCAGACCGGGGAGCTGTTTTTT	CASSLMAQTGELFF
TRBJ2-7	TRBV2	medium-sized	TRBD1	TGTGCCAGCACCCGAACGGGACAGCCCTCCTACGAGCAGTACTTC	CASTRTGQPSYEQYF
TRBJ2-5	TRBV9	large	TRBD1	TGTGCCAGCAGCCCAGAAGGGGGCTGGGAGACCCAGTACTTC	CASSPEGGWETQYF
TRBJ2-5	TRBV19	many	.	TGTGCCAGTAATCGCAGGGGAGGAAAAGAGACCCAGTACTTC	CASNRRGGKETQYF
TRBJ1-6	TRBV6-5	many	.	TGTGCCAGCAGTTACGTCCGGGGAGAGGGGTCACCCCTCCACTTT	CASSYVRGEGSPLHF
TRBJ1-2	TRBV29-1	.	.	TGCAGCGTTGAAGATCAATCCCTGACTGAGAACTATGGCTACACCTTC	CSVEDQSLTENYGYTF
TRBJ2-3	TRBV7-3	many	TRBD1	TGTGCCAGCAGCCCCGCGGGACAGGGCTTTTCTAGCACAGATACGCAGTATTTT	CASSPAGQGFSSTDTQYF
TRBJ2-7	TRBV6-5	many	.	TGTGCCAGCAGTTACTCAGATAGGGCCTACGAGCAGTACTTC	CASSYSDRAYEQYF
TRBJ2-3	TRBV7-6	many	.	TGTGCCAGCAGCGTTTCCCGGGACATTCCCACAGATACGCAGTATTTT	CASSVSRDIPTDTQYF
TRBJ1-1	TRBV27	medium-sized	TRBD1	TGTGCCAGCAGTTTGGGGACAGGGATTTTTGAAGCTTTCTTT	CASSLGTGIFEAFF
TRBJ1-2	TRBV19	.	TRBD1	TGTGCCAGTAGTGATCGACAGGGGGCTCATGGCTACACCTTC	CASSDRQGAHGYTF
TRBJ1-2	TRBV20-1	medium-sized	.	TGCAGTGCTAGAGATGAAGTCCGGGCTAACTATGGCTACACCTTC	CSARDEVRANYGYTF
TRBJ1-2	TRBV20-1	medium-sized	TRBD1	TGCAGTGCTAGGACAGGGAGGATGGGCTACACCTTC	CSARTGRMGYTF
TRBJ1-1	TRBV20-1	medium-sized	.	TGCAGTGCTACTACCTATGCGGACGGGAGCACTGAAGCTTTCTTT	CSATTYADGSTEAFF
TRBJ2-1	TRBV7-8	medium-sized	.	TGTGCCAGCAGCTTATCAGTGGGGATTTACTACAATGAGCAGTTCTTC	CASSLSVGIYYNEQFF
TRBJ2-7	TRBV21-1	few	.	TGTGCCAGCAGCAATGAACAGGGGTACGAGCAGTACTTC	CASSNEQGYEQYF
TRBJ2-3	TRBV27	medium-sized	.	TGTGCCAGCAGACTAGGGGGGACCACAGATACGCAGTATTTT	CASRLGGTTDTQYF
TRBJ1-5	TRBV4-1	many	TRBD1	TGCGCCAGCAGCCGAGGGACAGGTCTTAATCAGCCCCAGCATTTT	CASSRGTGLNQPQHF
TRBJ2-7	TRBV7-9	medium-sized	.	TGTGCCAGCAGCTTCGCTTCAGGGATGCGGGAGCAGTACTTC	CASSFASGMREQYF
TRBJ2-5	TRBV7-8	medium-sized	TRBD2	TGTGCCAGCAGCTGGGGACTAGCGGGGCGGGGGCCCCAAGAGACCCAGTACTTC	CASSWGLAGRGPQETQYF
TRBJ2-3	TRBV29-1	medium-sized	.	TGCAGCGTTACCGGCGACAGCACAGATACGCAGTATTTT	CSVTGDSTDTQYF
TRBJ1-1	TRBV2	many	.	TGTGCCAGCAGTGGACGCCTGAACACTGAAGCTTTCTTT	CASSGRLNTEAFF